The next 29 T cell receptor beta chains were all read from a single sample in a study of blood T cell repertoires in COVID-19. TCRdb's copy holds only in-frame clones and misses some; the assay was immunoSEQ multiplex PCR. The sample contains fewer than 400,000 clones, approximately 91% of which appear only once. The sample comprised PBMCs or T cells enriched from blood (not recorded which). These receptors originate from a woman in her 30s who had been exposed to COVID-19.

The V gene is TRBV19, the J gene TRBJ2-3, with TRBD2 identical over 13 bases. The junction had 10 bases not matched to a gene; V was cut back by 4 bases and J by 6 bases. Germline values: CDR1 LNHDA, CDR2 SQIVND (reference sequence). The CDR3 spans 17 residues. CDR3 coding DNA: TGTGCCAGTAGTACCACTAGCGGGGGGGCCCTTATGGATACGCAGTATTTT. Protein sequence: CASSTTSGGALMDTQYF.

The V and J genes are TRBV5-4 and TRBJ2-1; 7 bases are a match to TRBD2. With V trimmed by 4 bases and J by 7 bases, 5 bases remained unmatched. The germline gives CDR1 SGHNT, CDR2 YYREEE (reference sequence). This CDR3 is 13 amino acids long. This CDR3 is CASSAGTMNEQFF. CDR3 bases: TGTGCCAGCAGCGCCGGGACTATGAATGAGCAGTTCTTC.

The rearrangement uses TRBV2 and TRBJ2-5; possibly TRBD1 for D (6 bases). The CDR3 totals 14 residues. Trimming left V 4 bases short and J 1 base short, with 10 bases between. Germline CDR1 SNHLY, CDR2 FYNNEI. CDR3 region: CASSVDRSQETQYF. CDR3 DNA: TGTGCCAGCAGTGTCGACAGGAGCCAAGAGACCCAGTACTTC.

The V and J genes are TRBV6-5 and TRBJ1-3; D not resolved. Germline lookup yields CDR1 MNHEY and CDR2 SVGAGI. Trimming took 5 bases from V and 2 from J, leaving 10 bases between them. The CDR3 totals 14 residues. Here the CDR3 reads CASSQSMAGNTIYF. Written as DNA, the CDR3 is TGTGCCAGCAGTCAATCTATGGCTGGAAACACCATATATTTT.

The CDR3 reads CASSPGATGYSPLHF. The DNA of the CDR3 is TGTGCCAGCAGTCCAGGGGCGACAGGGTATTCACCCCTCCACTTT. This rearrangement joins TRBV7-2 to TRBJ1-6, with 7 bases aligning to TRBD1. The CDR3 is 15 amino acids. The germline CDR1 and CDR2 sequences are SGHTA and FQGNSA. V was pared by 6 bases and J by 8 bases, with 10 bases of the junction left unmatched.

This clone was counted a single time. The rearrangement links TRBV5-1 to TRBJ1-5; D ambiguous. CDR1 and CDR2 (germline): SGHRS, YFSETQ. This CDR3 has 15 amino acids. V gave up 4 bases and J gave up 2 bases, with 13 bases separating them. CDR3 in amino acids: CASSPEGAGNQPQHF. CDR3 bases: TGCGCCAGCAGCCCGGAGGGTGCGGGCAATCAGCCCCAGCATTTT. Complete variable domain (other parts from reference TRBV5-1 and TRBJ1-5): KAGVTQTPRYLIKTRGQQVTLSCSPISGHRSVSWYQQTPGQGLQFLFEYFSETQRNKGNFPGRFSGRQFSNSRSEMNVSTLELGDSALYLCASSPEGAGNQPQHFGDGTRLSIL.

The CDR3 protein is CASSQTGVGNTIYF. DNA of the CDR3: TGTGCCAGCAGCCAGACAGGGGTTGGAAACACCATATATTTT. The chain joins TRBV7-9 to TRBJ1-3; 8 bases line up with TRBD1. Germline V gives CDR1 SEHNR, CDR2 FQNEAQ (reference sequence). The V segment lost 5 bases and the J segment 3 bases; nucleotides outside the gene matches: 3. The CDR3 is 14 amino acids.

V usage is TRBV5-1 and J usage is TRBJ1-5; D may be TRBD1 (5 bases). This CDR3 spans 14 amino acids. Trimming removed 0 bases from V and 5 bases from J, with 9 bases in between. Per the germline V gene, CDR1 is SGHRS and CDR2 is YFSETQ. CDR3: CASSLESGDQPQHF. The CDR3 nucleotides are TGCGCCAGCAGCTTGGAATCGGGGGATCAGCCCCAGCATTTT.

The chain recombines TRBV7-3 with TRBJ1-1; D not resolved. Germline V lookup: CDR1 SGHTA, CDR2 FQGTGA. The CDR3 has 13 amino acids. The germline V and J ends were trimmed by 3 bases and 3 bases, with 8 bases remaining between them. This CDR3 is CASSFHTDTEAFF. The CDR3 DNA is TGTGCCAGCAGCTTTCATACGGACACTGAAGCTTTCTTT.

This rearrangement joins TRBV10-3 to TRBJ2-7; 9 nucleotides align to TRBD1. Losses at the gene ends were 0 bases for V and 0 bases for J; bases not matched to a gene: 6. The CDR3 consists of 17 residues. Looked up from germline, CDR1 is ENHRY and CDR2 is SYGVKD. The CDR3: CAISESRGQGFSYEQYF. DNA for the CDR3: TGTGCCATCAGTGAGTCGAGGGGACAGGGATTCTCCTACGAGCAGTACTTC.

V is TRBV7-8 and J is TRBJ1-2, with TRBD1 as a possible D gene (6 bases). Trimming cost V 6 bases and J 0 bases, with 14 bases left between them. This CDR3 has 15 residues. Germline V gene data show CDR1 as SGHVS and CDR2 as FQNEAQ. CDR3 bases: TGTGCCAGCAGTTCAGACAGGAGGACTAACTATGGCTACACCTTC. This translates into CASSSDRRTNYGYTF.

V usage is TRBV9 and J usage is TRBJ2-3, with D possibly matching TRBD1 (6 bases). Germline CDR1 and CDR2: SGDLS and YYNGEE. V lost 0 bases and J lost 5, with 13 bases in between. The CDR3 is 15 residues long. CDR3: CASSVGSTGLDTQYF. DNA for the CDR3: TGTGCCAGCAGCGTAGGATCGACAGGATTAGATACGCAGTATTTT.

On this clone: The identical CDR3 is also encoded by other nucleotide sequences in the sample. The chain has TRBV4-3 and TRBJ2-7, with D perhaps TRBD1 (6 bases). The CDR3 contains 14 residues. Between the trimmed V and J ends, which lost 1 base and 1 base, there was a span of 8 bases. The germline gives CDR1 LGHNA, CDR2 YSLEER. The CDR3, as DNA: TGCGCCAGCAGCCAAGGGCAGGGGTCCTACGAGCAGTACTTC. Translation: CASSQGQGSYEQYF.

The chain joins TRBV30 to TRBJ1-2; D gene ambiguous. The CDR3 extends over 13 amino acids. CDR1 and CDR2 from the germline V gene are GTSNPN and SVGIG (reference sequence). V shed 1 base and J shed 10 bases, with 16 bases lying between them. CDR3 in DNA: TGTGCCTGGAGTGCGGCAGGCGGGAGAGCCTACACCTTC. Its protein is CAWSAAGGRAYTF.

The rearrangement uses TRBV6-1 and TRBJ1-5; TRBD1 might be the D (6 bases). CDR1 is MNHNS and CDR2 is SASEGT in the germline V gene. The CDR3 runs 17 residues. V lost 3 bases, J lost 0 bases, and 15 bases lay in between. The CDR3: CASSDLGQYYSNQPQHF. CDR3 nucleotides: TGTGCCAGCAGTGATTTAGGACAGTACTATAGCAATCAGCCCCAGCATTTT.

The rearrangement links TRBV4-1 to TRBJ1-1; D is unclear. Per germline, CDR1 MGHRA and CDR2 YSYEKL. The CDR3 is 14 amino acids. Trimming took 3 bases from V and 1 from J, leaving 9 bases between them. The CDR3 spells CASSQKRGNTEAFF. CDR3 coding DNA: TGCGCCAGCAGCCAGAAGCGGGGGAACACTGAAGCTTTCTTT.

The J gene is TRBJ1-2, the V gene TRBV5-8; D unclear. V was pared by 0 bases and J by 4 bases, with 4 bases between. Germline values: CDR1 SGHTS, CDR2 YDEGEE. This CDR3 has 12 amino acids. The CDR3 coding sequence is TGTGCCAGCAGCTTGGCCAGCTATGGCTACACCTTC. Protein: CASSLASYGYTF. The variable domain in full, completed from reference TRBV5-8 and TRBJ1-2, reads EAGVTQSPTHLIKTRGQQATLRCSPISGHTSVYWYQQALGLGLQFLLWYDEGEERNRGNFPPRFSGRQFPNYSSELNVNALELEDSALYLCASSLASYGYTFGSGTRLTVV.

The chain joins TRBV4-2 to TRBJ2-3; 7 nucleotides agree with TRBD2. Germline V lookup: CDR1 LGHNA, CDR2 YNFKEQ. The V gene end was trimmed by 0 bases and the J gene end by 3 bases; junction bases not matched to a gene: 12. This CDR3 contains 18 residues. The CDR3 nucleotides are TGTGCCAGCAGCCAAGATCTCTGGGGGGGGACCCAGACAGATACGCAGTATTTT. This encodes CASSQDLWGGTQTDTQYF.

This chain joins TRBV5-8 and TRBJ2-1; 12 bases agree with TRBD2. J gave up 15 bases and V 3 bases, and 7 bases lay outside the gene matches. The germline V gene encodes CDR1 SGHTS and CDR2 YDEGEE. CDR3 size: 13 residues. CDR3 residues: CASSWTSGVPPFF. CDR3 nucleotides: TGTGCCAGCAGCTGGACTAGCGGGGTCCCCCCGTTCTTC.

The rearrangement links TRBV7-2 to TRBJ1-2, with D possibly being TRBD1 (5 bases). Trimming took 1 base from V and 6 from J, leaving 12 bases between them. Germline values: CDR1 SGHTA, CDR2 FQGNSA. The CDR3 contains 14 residues. The CDR3 sequence: CASSLGGGMNGYTF. CDR3 bases: TGTGCCAGCAGCTTAGGTGGGGGGATGAATGGCTACACCTTC.

The rearrangement joins TRBV7-2 to TRBJ1-1; D not resolved. This CDR3 contains 14 residues. Deletions cut 0 bases from V and 2 bases from J, with 7 bases between. The V gene's germline CDR1 is SGHTA and CDR2 FQGNSA. The CDR3: CASSLARLNTEAFF. The CDR3 nucleotides are TGTGCCAGCAGCTTAGCGCGGCTAAACACTGAAGCTTTCTTT.

The chain carries TRBV30 and TRBJ1-6, with no clear D. V lost 4 bases and J lost 9, with 10 bases in between. There are 12 residues in the CDR3. Germline assignment: CDR1 GTSNPN and CDR2 SVGIG (reference sequence). This CDR3 is CAWTSTGSPLHF. CDR3 in DNA: TGTGCCTGGACATCCACGGGTTCACCCCTCCACTTT.

This chain links TRBV6-2 or TRBV6-3 with TRBJ2-7; 7 bases map to TRBD1. Per the germline V gene, CDR1 is MNHEY and CDR2 is SVGEGT. CDR3 size: 21 residues. The J segment lost 0 bases and the V segment lost 4 bases, leaving 24 bases of the junction unmatched. CDR3 amino acids: CASSLSGGYRLRDRSSYEQYF. The CDR3 bases are TGTGCCAGCAGTTTATCCGGTGGTTATCGCCTCCGGGACAGATCCTCCTACGAGCAGTACTTC.

The chain combines TRBV6-4 with TRBJ1-6; TRBD1 agrees at 8 bases. The CDR3 is made up of 14 amino acids. With V trimmed by 3 bases and J by 9 bases, 4 bases remained unmatched. Germline assignment: CDR1 MRHNA and CDR2 SNTAGT. CDR3 nucleotide sequence: TGTGCCAGCAGTGAGGGACAGGTCGGTTCACCCCTCCACTTT. Translation: CASSEGQVGSPLHF.

The CDR3 loop reads CASSSFERGEQYF. CDR3 DNA sequence: TGTGCCAGTAGCTCCTTTGAGCGGGGCGAGCAGTACTTC. The chain is built from TRBV19 and TRBJ2-7, with 7 bases identical to TRBD2. Germline V gene sequence: CDR1 LNHDA, CDR2 SQIVND (reference sequence). The trim removed 6 bases at V and 6 bases at J, leaving 8 bases unmatched. This CDR3 is built from 13 residues.

V gene TRBV6-6 combines with J gene TRBJ1-5; a possible D gene is TRBD1 (5 bases). The V gene lost 5 bases and the J gene lost 6 bases, with 14 bases spanning the gap. CDR3 length equals 14 residues. Germline V gene sequence: CDR1 MNHNY, CDR2 SVGAGI (reference sequence). CDR3 sequence: CASSSPPQGQPQHF. The CDR3 nucleotides read TGTGCCAGCAGTAGCCCTCCTCAGGGTCAGCCCCAGCATTTT.

This chain connects TRBV13 to TRBJ2-7, with TRBD2 identical over 7 bases. The CDR3 runs 14 residues. Germline V CDR1 and CDR2: PRHDT, FYEKMQ (reference sequence). With V trimmed by 5 bases and J by 2 bases, 6 bases remained unmatched. The CDR3 here is CASSPPSGTYEQYF. CDR3 in DNA: TGTGCCAGCAGCCCCCCTAGCGGTACCTACGAGCAGTACTTC.

J is TRBJ1-3 and V is TRBV30; 8 bases fit TRBD1. The length of the CDR3 is 13 residues. V was clipped by 4 bases and J by 7 bases; unmatched bases: 6. Germline CDR1 and CDR2: GTSNPN and SVGIG (reference sequence). CDR3 bases: TGTGCCTGGAACACAGGGGGTTTTAACACCATATATTTT. It translates to CAWNTGGFNTIYF.

V and J are TRBV27 and TRBJ2-7; D remains ambiguous. V was clipped by 6 bases and J by 7 bases, with 16 bases between them. The CDR3 runs to 13 residues. Germline V gives CDR1 MNHEY, CDR2 SMNVEV (reference sequence). The CDR3 DNA reads as TGTGCCAGCAGATTCGGCCCATCGAGGGAGCAGTACTTC. This sequence encodes CASRFGPSREQYF.